The 5 T cell receptor beta chains below were found in one sample sequenced in a study of Tregs in tolerant kidney transplant recipients. No antigen is known for these receptors. The assay was immunoSEQ multiplex PCR, and TCRdb's table has in-frame clones only and misses some. The table has 15,000 to 25,000 clones, just over 65% seen once. Sample: Tregs from blood cultured with allogeneic cells. These receptors were collected from a human donor in good health.

The chain joins TRBV18 to TRBJ2-7; TRBD2 matches at 7 bases. Looked up from germline, CDR1 is KGHSH and CDR2 is LQKENI. V gave up 4 bases and J gave up 1 base; unmatched junction bases: 4. The CDR3 has 14 amino acids. The CDR3 region is CASSLASGSYEQYF. Written as DNA, the CDR3 is TGTGCCAGCTCACTGGCTAGCGGATCCTACGAGCAGTACTTC.

The V and J genes are TRBV5-1 and TRBJ1-5; unclear D gene. The V end was cut by 2 bases, the J end by 2 bases, with 11 bases between. Germline V lookup: CDR1 SGHRS, CDR2 YFSETQ. CDR3 length: 15 amino acids. The CDR3 nucleotides read TGCGCCAGCAGCTTAGGGAGTTTTGGCAATCAGCCCCAGCATTTT. Residues: CASSLGSFGNQPQHF.

This sequence joins TRBV7-2 and TRBJ1-5; maybe TRBD1 (5 bases). The CDR3 has 14 amino acids. The germline V gene has CDR1 SGHTA and CDR2 FQGNSA. The germline V and J ends were trimmed by 4 bases and 3 bases, with 10 bases remaining between them. Here the CDR3 DNA reads TGTGCCAGCAGCTACCGGACACTCAATCAGCCCCAGCATTTT. Encoded protein: CASSYRTLNQPQHF.

This clone appeared once. J is TRBJ1-2 and V is TRBV13, with D unresolved. This CDR3 is 13 amino acids long. V was clipped by 2 bases and J by 7 bases, with 11 bases between them. Germline loops: CDR1 PRHDT, CDR2 FYEKMQ (reference sequence). Here the CDR3 reads CASSLKGRAGYTF. CDR3 sequence (DNA): TGTGCCAGCAGCTTAAAAGGGAGGGCTGGCTACACCTTC.

V is TRBV6-6 and J is TRBJ1-2; possible D gene TRBD1, 6 bases. Germline values: CDR1 MNHNY, CDR2 SVGAGI (reference sequence). The V end was cut by 5 bases, the J end by 4 bases, with 14 bases between. The CDR3 has 14 residues. The CDR3 region has the DNA TGTGCCAGCAGTCGGGACAATGGTCCCTATGGCTACACCTTC. Amino acids: CASSRDNGPYGYTF.